These T cell receptor beta chains were read from a single sample in a study of cytomegalovirus exposure and HLA in healthy donors. The data were produced by immunoSEQ multiplex PCR, yet TCRdb's version contains in-frame clones alone and is incomplete. The table records 130,000 to 150,000 clones, over 60% of them present only once. The specimen sequenced was PBMCs. The receptors here all came from a man in his forties or fifties in good health and CMV-seropositive. Each CDR3 is given with its conserved first and last residue. D genes are given only for firm matches. Clone size is not always given. Where it is, it says once, few, many or a class for expanded clones.

v_gene	abundance	d_gene	j_gene	CDR3nt	CDR3aa
TRBV5-1	-	-	TRBJ1-6	TGCGCCAGCATCGCAGGCGACCCCAATTCACCCCTCCACTTT	CASIAGDPNSPLHF
TRBV2	-	TRBD1	TRBJ1-5	TGTGCCAGCAGCCGGGGACAGGCGAGCAATCAGCCCCAGCATTTT	CASSRGQASNQPQHF
TRBV7-8	-	-	TRBJ1-4	TGTGCCAGCAGCCCCTCGACGGGGGGTGAAAAACTGTTTTTT	CASSPSTGGEKLFF
TRBV5-1	-	-	TRBJ2-3	TGCGCCAGCAGCTTGGCTAGCGCTAGCACAGATACGCAGTATTTT	CASSLASASTDTQYF
TRBV5-6	-	TRBD1	TRBJ2-7	TGTGCCAGCGTAGACAGGGGGAGCTCCTACGAGCAGTACTTC	CASVDRGSSYEQYF
TRBV18	-	TRBD1	TRBJ1-3	TGTGCCAGCTCCCCGACAGGGGGAATTGGAAACACCATATATTTT	CASSPTGGIGNTIYF
TRBV4-3	-	-	TRBJ2-7	TGCGCCAGCAGCCAAGCCCTACCCCTCACCTACGAGCAGTACTTC	CASSQALPLTYEQYF
TRBV2	-	-	TRBJ2-1	TGTGCCAGCAGTGAAAGACTAGTCAATGAGCAGTTCTTC	CASSERLVNEQFF
TRBV7-2	-	TRBD1	TRBJ2-3	TGTGCCAGCAGCTCGACAGGGCTATTCACAGATACGCAGTATTTT	CASSSTGLFTDTQYF
TRBV13	-	TRBD2	TRBJ2-5	TGTGCCAGCAGCTTAGTGGGACGGGAGGGTGGCGAGACCCAGTACTTC	CASSLVGREGGETQYF
TRBV5-1	-	TRBD1	TRBJ2-7	TGCGCCAGCAGCCAATCCCCGGGACAGGGGGCGAGGGAGCAGTACTTC	CASSQSPGQGAREQYF
TRBV6-6	-	-	TRBJ1-2	TGTGCCAGCAGCCGCCCCGACATATGGGCAAATGGCTACACCTTC	CASSRPDIWANGYTF
TRBV27	-	TRBD1	TRBJ2-7	TGTGCCAGCAGTTTTAACAGGGGAGACTACGAGCAGTACTTC	CASSFNRGDYEQYF
TRBV5-1	-	TRBD2	TRBJ2-1	TGCGCCAGCAGCGAACTCCCGGGACTAGCTGGGAACAATGAGCAGTTCTTC	CASSELPGLAGNNEQFF
TRBV27	-	TRBD1	TRBJ1-6	TGTGCCAGCAGTTTAATAGGACAGGGGATCTATAATTCACCCCTCCACTTT	CASSLIGQGIYNSPLHF
TRBV6-6	-	TRBD1	TRBJ2-7	TGTGCCAGCAGCCTACTGGCCGGACAGGGGTTCGAGCAGTACTTC	CASSLLAGQGFEQYF
TRBV18	-	-	TRBJ1-1	TGTGCCAGCTCACCACTCGACAGGAACACTGAAGCTTTCTTT	CASSPLDRNTEAFF
TRBV6-6	-	-	TRBJ2-4	TGTGCCAGCAGTGCCCCGGGAGAAAAAGCCAAAAACATTCAGTACTTC	CASSAPGEKAKNIQYF
TRBV6-6	-	-	TRBJ2-5	TGTGCCAGCAGACCCCAGGGATGGGGAACCAAAGAGACCCAGTACTTC	CASRPQGWGTKETQYF
TRBV13	once	TRBD1	TRBJ2-3	TGTGCCAGCAGCCTTATCCCGGGACAGGGGGCCTCACTCAGCACAGATACGCAGTATTTT	CASSLIPGQGASLSTDTQYF